Sequencing of this T cell receptor beta chain was carried out in a study of CD8 T cells in ankylosing spondylitis. Study-wide results and caveats: Significantly higher representation of disease-linked clones was reported for matched ankylosing spondylitis synovial fluid. Within peripheral blood, clones linked to disease were CD8+ and relatively rare. There were earlier reports of some motif variants in reactive arthritis synovial fluid and blood.

The length of the CDR3 is 14 residues. V was trimmed by 6 bases and J by 6 bases, leaving 13 bases between them. CDR1 and CDR2 from the germline V gene are SGHKS and YYEKEE (reference sequence). This clonotype was picked up many times. Its specificity is unknown. TCRdb used MiXCR to reprocess the 5' RACE reads, holding one entry per CDR3 protein. Of roughly 160,000 distinct CDR3 sequences in the sample, around 10% are singletons; the top ten hold about 28%. The sequenced sample was blood, either unsorted or a sorted T cell fraction (not recorded which). This rearrangement joins TRBV5-5 to TRBJ1-6; a possible D gene is TRBD1 (6 bases). This sequence originates from a male donor with ankylosing spondylitis or in good health (not recorded which). The CDR3 sequence is CASTRGQLNSPLHF. The CDR3 DNA follows: TGTGCCAGCACCCGAGGACAGCTTAATTCACCCCTCCACTTT.